The clone carrying this T cell receptor beta chain was detected once. Authors' methods: By means of reference gene primer amplification, nucleated cell counts were estimated. The method was immunoSEQ multiplex PCR; TCRdb's version includes in-frame clones alone and lacks a portion of them. The D gene and trimming were derived from the DNA, and the V and J assignments and clone size from that table. The table shows about 140,000 clones, with about three quarters occurring only once. The germline CDR1 and CDR2 sequences are SGDLS and YYNGEE. V was shortened by 3 bases and J by 2 bases, with 16 bases between the two germline ends. CDR3 length equals 16 residues. This entry is derived from a study of blood T cell repertoires in COVID-19. About the research overall: Acute and convalescent COVID-19 samples came from the United States, Italy and Spain. T cells, B-cell-depleted T cells, or PBMCs provided the cDNA or gDNA that served as material.

This TCR was recovered from a man older than 75 with acute or convalescent COVID-19. Sequencing was carried out using peripheral blood. This chain joins TRBV9 and TRBJ2-3; possibly TRBD1 for D (6 bases). The CDR3 protein is CASSGRQGQNTDTQYF. The CDR3 DNA sequence: TGTGCCAGCAGCGGAAGACAAGGACAGAACACAGATACGCAGTATTTT.